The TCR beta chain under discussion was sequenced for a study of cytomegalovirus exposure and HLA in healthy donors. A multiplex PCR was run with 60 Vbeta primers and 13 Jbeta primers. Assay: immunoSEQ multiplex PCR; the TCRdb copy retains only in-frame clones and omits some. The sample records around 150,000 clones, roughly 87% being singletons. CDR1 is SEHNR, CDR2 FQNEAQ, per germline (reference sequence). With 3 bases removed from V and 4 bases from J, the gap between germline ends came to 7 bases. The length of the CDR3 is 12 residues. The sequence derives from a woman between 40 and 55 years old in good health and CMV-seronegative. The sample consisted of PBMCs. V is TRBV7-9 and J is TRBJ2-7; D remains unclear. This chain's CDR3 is CASSFLLYEQYF. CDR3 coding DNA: TGTGCCAGCAGCTTCCTACTTTACGAGCAGTACTTC.